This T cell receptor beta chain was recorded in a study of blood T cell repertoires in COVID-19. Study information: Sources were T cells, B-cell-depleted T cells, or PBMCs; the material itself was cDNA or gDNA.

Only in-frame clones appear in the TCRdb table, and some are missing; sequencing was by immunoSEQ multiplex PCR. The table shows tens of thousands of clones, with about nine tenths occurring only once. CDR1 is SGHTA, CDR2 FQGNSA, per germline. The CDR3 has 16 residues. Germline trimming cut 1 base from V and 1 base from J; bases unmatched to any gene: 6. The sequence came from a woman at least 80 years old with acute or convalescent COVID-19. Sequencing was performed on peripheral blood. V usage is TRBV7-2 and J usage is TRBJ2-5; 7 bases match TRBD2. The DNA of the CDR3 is TGTGCCAGCAGCTTAGTCGGGGGGAGGGCCCAAGAGACCCAGTACTTC. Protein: CASSLVGGRAQETQYF.